The 3 T cell receptor beta chains below all came from one sample that was sequenced in a study of spatial heterogeneity in lung cancer. Notes on the study in general: The number of expanded tumor alpha and beta chains correlated with mutation number.

The antigens for these receptors are not known. Time point described: sample taken at primary tumor resection. TCRdb called the 5' RACE reads again in MiXCR, with one record for every CDR3 protein. The repertoire holds 15,000 or so distinct CDR3 sequences, with about 5% as singletons. Source: lung tumor tissue, taken at surgery. Receptors were obtained from a male donor with early-stage non-small cell lung cancer.

This clonotype appeared many times. This chain connects TRBV6-5 to TRBJ2-2; 10 nucleotides line up with TRBD1. Germline lookup yields CDR1 MNHEY and CDR2 SVGAGI. The CDR3 covers 19 residues. Trimming at V came to 6 bases and at J to 4 bases, leaving 17 bases not matched to a gene. The DNA of the CDR3 is TGTGCCAGCAGGGGGTCCGGGACAGGGGCCTTTTGGGGCACCGGGGAGCTGTTTTTT. Protein sequence: CASRGSGTGAFWGTGELFF.

By share, this clonotype counts as medium-sized. V gene TRBV20-1 combines with J gene TRBJ1-1, with D possibly matching TRBD1 (5 bases). CDR1 DFQATT and CDR2 SNEGSKA come from the germline V gene (reference sequence). CDR3 size: 17 residues. V shed 0 bases and J shed 0 bases, with 17 bases lying between them. CDR3 sequence reads: CSARDPVEGTMNTEAFF. CDR3 sequence (DNA): TGCAGTGCTAGAGACCCCGTGGAGGGGACCATGAACACTGAAGCTTTCTTT.

There are a few counts of this clonotype. The J gene is TRBJ1-6, the V gene TRBV10-2, with 7 bases matching TRBD1. Germline CDR1 reads WSHSY; CDR2 reads SAAADI. The CDR3 has 15 residues. Trimming cost V 6 bases and J 7 bases; bases outside gene matches: 9. The CDR3 sequence: CASRIRDSLNSPLHF. DNA for the CDR3: TGCGCCAGCAGAATCCGGGACAGCCTAAATTCACCCCTCCACTTT.